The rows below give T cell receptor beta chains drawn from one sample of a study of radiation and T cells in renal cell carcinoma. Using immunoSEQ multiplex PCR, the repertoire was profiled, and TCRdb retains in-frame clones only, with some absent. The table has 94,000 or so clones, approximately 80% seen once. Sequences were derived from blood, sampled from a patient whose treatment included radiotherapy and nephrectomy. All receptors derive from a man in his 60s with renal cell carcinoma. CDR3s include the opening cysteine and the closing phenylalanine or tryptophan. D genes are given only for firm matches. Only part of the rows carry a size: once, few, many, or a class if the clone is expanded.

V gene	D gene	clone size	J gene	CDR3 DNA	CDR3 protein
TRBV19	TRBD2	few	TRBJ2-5	TGTGCCAGTAACGGGAGGATTGAGGAGACCCAGTACTTC	CASNGRIEETQYF
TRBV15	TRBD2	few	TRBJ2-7	TGTGCCACCAGCAGAGACTCTAGCGGGTTACTCTACGAGCAGTACTTC	CATSRDSSGLLYEQYF
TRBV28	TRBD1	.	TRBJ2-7	TGTGCCAGCAGCCCGGGACAGGGGGTCCCCCGCTCCTACGAGCAGTACTTC	CASSPGQGVPRSYEQYF
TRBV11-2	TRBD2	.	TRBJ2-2	TGTGCCAGCAGCCCACTAGCGAGGGCGAACACCGGGGAGCTGTTTTTT	CASSPLARANTGELFF
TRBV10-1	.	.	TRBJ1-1	TGCGCCAGCAGTGAGTCGACAGGAGCCACTGAAGCTTTCTTT	CASSESTGATEAFF
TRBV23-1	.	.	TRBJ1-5	TGCGCCAGCAGTCAATCCGGGGGTCGCCAGCCCCAGCATTTT	CASSQSGGRQPQHF
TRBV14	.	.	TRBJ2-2	TGTGCCAGCAGCCAAGACATCGGACCCGGGGAGCTGTTTTTT	CASSQDIGPGELFF
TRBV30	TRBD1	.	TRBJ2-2	TGTGCCTGGAGTGATATCCAACAGGGGTTCACCGGGGAGCTGTTTTTT	CAWSDIQQGFTGELFF
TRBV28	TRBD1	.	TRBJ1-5	TGTGCCAGCAGGAGACAGGGGTTGGCCCAGCATTTT	CASRRQGLAQHF
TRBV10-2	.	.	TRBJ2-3	TGCGCCAGCAGTGAGTCGGGGACCACCTGGGCAGATACGCAGTATTTT	CASSESGTTWADTQYF
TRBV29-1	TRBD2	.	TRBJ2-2	TGCAGCGTTGAAGGGGGTGGGGCGGGAGCAGACGGGGAGCTGTTTTTT	CSVEGGGAGADGELFF
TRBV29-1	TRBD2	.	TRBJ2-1	TGCAGCGTTGAAGGACTAGCGGGGAATGAGCAGTTCTTC	CSVEGLAGNEQFF
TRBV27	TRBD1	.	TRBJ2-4	TGTGCCAGCAGTCCGTCCCGGGACAGGGTAGGAAACATTCAGTACTTC	CASSPSRDRVGNIQYF
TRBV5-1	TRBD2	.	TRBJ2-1	TGCGCCAGCAGCTTAAGGACTAGGAACTACAATGAGCAGTTCTTC	CASSLRTRNYNEQFF
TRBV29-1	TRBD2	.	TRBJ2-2	TGCAGCGTCGGGACTAGCGGGGCGAACACCGGGGAGCTGTTTTTT	CSVGTSGANTGELFF
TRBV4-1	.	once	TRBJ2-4	TGCGCCAGCAGCCGACTCCTTTTGGCAGGGGCAAGCGAAAACATTCAGTACTTC	CASSRLLLAGASENIQYF
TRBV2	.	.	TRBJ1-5	TGTGCCAGCAGTGAAGGCCCAGGCGTCCATCAGCCCCAGCATTTT	CASSEGPGVHQPQHF
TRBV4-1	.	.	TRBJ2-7	TGCGCCAGCAGCCAAGATCTCCTGGTATACGAGCAGTACTTC	CASSQDLLVYEQYF
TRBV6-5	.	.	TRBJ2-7	TGTGCCAGCAGTTGGAATACGGGGGGCGCATCCTACGAGCAGTACTTC	CASSWNTGGASYEQYF
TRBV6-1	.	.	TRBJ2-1	TGTGCCAGCAGTCTTAGGGGCCTCTACAATGAGCAGTTCTTC	CASSLRGLYNEQFF
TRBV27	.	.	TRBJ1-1	TGTGCCAGCAGTTTAAGTCCGGGAAGGAACACTGAAGCTTTCTTT	CASSLSPGRNTEAFF
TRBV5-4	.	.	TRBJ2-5	TGTGCCAGCAGCTTGCAAAGGGGCCAAGAGACCCAGTACTTC	CASSLQRGQETQYF
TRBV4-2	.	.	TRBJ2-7	TGTGCCAGCAGCCAAGATCTGGGGGGAGGTCTAAACGAGCAGTACTTC	CASSQDLGGGLNEQYF
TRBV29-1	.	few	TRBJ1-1	TGCAGCTCAACGCAGGGAGGGAACACTGAAGCTTTCTTT	CSSTQGGNTEAFF